The rows below give T cell receptor beta chains drawn from one sample of a study of cytomegalovirus exposure and HLA in healthy donors. Produced via immunoSEQ multiplex PCR; TCRdb's table is partial and in-frame only. The table has 100,000 to 150,000 clones, over 85% seen once. Sequencing was done on a sample of PBMCs. All receptors come from a woman under 30 in good health and CMV-seronegative. The CDR3 runs from the conserved cysteine through the conserved F or W. Clone size is stated in some rows and not others, as once, few, many or a class when expanded.

TRBV15,TRBJ1-3,13,-,CATAGFGGNTIYF
TRBV6-1,TRBJ1-6,15,-,CASSEARNSYSPLHF
TRBV7-2,TRBJ2-7,13,-,CASTRGSAYEQYF
TRBV6-6,TRBJ1-5,14,-,CASSPGTDYQPQHF
TRBV11-3,TRBJ1-4,15,-,CASSLSRATNEKLFF
TRBV12-2,TRBJ2-1,17,-,CASRFGLAGSSYNEQFF
TRBV5-6,TRBJ2-7,17,-,CASSLEGRGIYSYEQYF
TRBV19,TRBJ1-2,15,-,CASSRWDRGRDGYTF
TRBV2,TRBJ1-1,15,once,CASGTGRIMNTEAFF
TRBV18,TRBJ1-2,16,-,CASSPQRTEINYGYTF
TRBV5-6,TRBJ2-3,17,-,CASSLDTGTTLTDTQYF
TRBV19,TRBJ2-2,18,-,CASSIQPTRDRNTGELFF
TRBV5-1,TRBJ1-5,15,-,CASSSSTGLNQPQHF
TRBV7-9,TRBJ2-7,12,-,CASSRTRGEQYF
TRBV20-1,TRBJ2-7,11,once,CSARQSYEQYF
TRBV10-3,TRBJ1-1,12,-,CAISNSNTEAFF
TRBV30,TRBJ1-1,13,once,CAWRRVLNTEAFF
TRBV7-2,TRBJ1-3,14,once,CASSWGETGNTIYF